This entry lists 32 T cell receptor beta chains sequenced from one sample in a study of post-analysis software for immune sequencing data. Study outcomes and limitations: Comparison of patients with controls showed five TRBV segments more frequent in patients, TRBV5-6, TRBV5-1 and TRBV20-1 among them.

TCR beta libraries were prepared from cDNA with unique molecular identifiers. TCRdb passed the PCR reads through MiXCR, listing each CDR3 protein once. The profile shows approximately 730,000 distinct CDR3 sequences, roughly 27% of them singletons. Their specific antigens are unknown. Source material: blood. Source of these receptors: a girl aged 10 to 17 with multiple sclerosis.

This clonotype was observed a few times. The V and J genes are TRBV6-5 and TRBJ1-1, with D tentatively TRBD1 (5 bases). This CDR3 has 14 residues. V was shortened by 5 bases and J by 1 base, with 11 bases between the two germline ends. CDR1 and CDR2 from the germline V gene are MNHEY and SVGAGI. The CDR3 protein is CASSQGRPNTEAFF. CDR3 nucleotide sequence: TGTGCCAGCAGTCAGGGACGGCCGAACACTGAAGCTTTCTTT.

The table lists this clonotype with a few counts. The chain has TRBV29-1 and TRBJ1-2; D is undetermined. The CDR3 runs to 14 residues. Deletions cut 6 bases from V and 1 base from J, with 15 bases between. Per germline, CDR1 SQVTM and CDR2 ANQGSEA. The CDR3 reads CSVPGPKYNYGYTF. The CDR3 coding sequence is TGCAGCGTCCCGGGCCCAAAATATAACTATGGCTACACCTTC.

The rearrangement links TRBV3-1 to TRBJ1-5, with 9 bases lining up with TRBD1. The CDR3 is made up of 16 amino acids. With V trimmed by 2 bases and J by 3 bases, 5 bases remained unmatched. The germline CDR1 and CDR2 sequences are LGHDT and YNNKEL (reference sequence). This CDR3 is CASSQMDRGYNQPQHF. The CDR3 DNA sequence: TGTGCCAGCAGCCAAATGGACAGGGGTTACAATCAGCCCCAGCATTTT.

Comment on this clonotype: An end of the junction does not agree with germline; a read error may underlie this. This chain uses TRBV24-1 with TRBJ2-3; the match to TRBD2 covers 11 bases. The CDR3 has 16 amino acids. The germline CDR1 and CDR2 sequences are KGHDR and SFDVKD. The CDR3 DNA sequence: TGTGCCGCCAGTGGGGAATTAGCGGGAGGGATGGATACGCAGTATTTT. Translation gives CAASGELAGGMDTQYF.

CDR3: CASILGAGTYEQYF. The CDR3 bases are TGTGCCAGCATCCTCGGGGCAGGGACCTACGAGCAGTACTTC. This sequence joins TRBV28 and TRBJ2-7, with D perhaps TRBD1 or TRBD2 (5 bases each). The CDR3 consists of 14 residues. Germline V CDR1 and CDR2: MDHEN, SYDVKM. V was shortened by 7 bases and J by 2 bases, with 15 bases between the two germline ends.

The rearrangement uses TRBV5-1 and TRBJ2-7, with 7 bases fitting TRBD1. The CDR3 loop spans 17 amino acids. CDR1 and CDR2 (germline): SGHRS, YFSETQ. V shed 4 bases and J 2 bases; nucleotides not matched to a gene: 15. CDR3 loop: CASSARAWGQSAYEQYF. In DNA, the CDR3 is TGCGCCAGCAGCGCCCGGGCCTGGGGACAGAGTGCCTACGAGCAGTACTTC.

This clonotype was seen a few times. The genes are TRBV29-1 and TRBJ2-1, with D perhaps TRBD1 or TRBD2 (5 bases each). In germline, CDR1 is SQVTM, CDR2 ANQGSEA. V lost 4 bases, J lost 5 bases, and 18 bases lay in between. This CDR3 has 15 amino acids. The CDR3 is CSVAGRLAKHNEQFF. CDR3 nucleotide sequence: TGCAGCGTTGCAGGGCGGCTAGCCAAACACAATGAGCAGTTCTTC.

The chain combines TRBV6-6 with TRBJ2-3; TRBD1 matches 9 bases. V lost 5 bases and J lost 0; bases outside the gene matches: 3. The CDR3 has 15 residues. The germline V gene has CDR1 MNHNY and CDR2 SVGAGI (reference sequence). CDR3 sequence: CASSTGQGSTDTQYF. The CDR3, as DNA: TGTGCCAGCAGTACTGGACAGGGGAGCACAGATACGCAGTATTTT.

This clonotype turned up a few times. The chain carries TRBV15 and TRBJ1-4; perhaps TRBD1 as D (6 bases). The CDR3 runs to 13 residues. V was cut by 10 bases and J by 5 bases, with 14 bases left in between. Germline V lookup: CDR1 LNHNV, CDR2 YYDKDF (reference sequence). The CDR3 bases are TGTGCCATCCTAGGGGGTATCAATGAAAAACTGTTTTTT. Residues: CAILGGINEKLFF.

This clonotype was observed a few times. V usage is TRBV9 and J usage is TRBJ2-6; 8 nucleotides align to TRBD1. The junction had 5 bases not matched to a gene; V was cut back by 2 bases and J by 1 base. The CDR3 has 17 residues. From germline, CDR1 is SGDLS and CDR2 YYNGEE. CDR3 nucleotides: TGTGCCAGCAGCGTGCAGGGGGCTTGGTCTGGGGCCAACGTCCTGACTTTC. Encoded protein: CASSVQGAWSGANVLTF.

Worth noting for this clonotype: The conserved phenylalanine or tryptophan is not found at the CDR3 terminus, so this likely reflects a read error. The rearrangement links TRBV6-5 to TRBJ2-7; 10 bases match TRBD2. The CDR3 loop spans 16 amino acids. The J segment lost 3 bases and the V segment lost 0 bases, leaving 5 bases of the junction unmatched. Germline-derived CDR1 and CDR2 are MNHEY and SVGAGI. The CDR3 reads CASSYSLLAGGYEQYC. The CDR3 DNA is TGTGCCAGCAGTTACTCCCTTTTAGCGGGAGGCTACGAGCAGTACTGC.

This clonotype has just a few counts. The chain couples TRBV5-1 to TRBJ2-1, with D perhaps TRBD1 (6 bases). This CDR3 is built from 15 residues. With 4 bases removed from V and 0 bases from J, the gap between germline ends came to 11 bases. Germline assignment: CDR1 SGHRS and CDR2 YFSETQ. CDR3 in DNA: TGCGCCAGCAGCACCCGGGACAACTCCTACAATGAGCAGTTCTTC. This sequence encodes CASSTRDNSYNEQFF.

This clonotype came up many times. The gene calls are TRBV29-1 and TRBJ2-1, with D unclear. The germline V gene encodes CDR1 SQVTM and CDR2 ANQGSEA. There are 12 residues in the CDR3. Trimming shortened V by 4 bases and J by 4 bases, and 8 bases separated the two germline ends. Here the CDR3 reads CSVAARYNEQFF. The CDR3 region has the DNA TGCAGCGTTGCTGCGAGATACAATGAGCAGTTCTTC.

The J gene is TRBJ2-5, the V gene TRBV20-1, with 8 bases lining up with TRBD1. CDR1 and CDR2 from the germline V gene are DFQATT and SNEGSKA (reference sequence). CDR3 length: 14 amino acids. Trimming cost V 6 bases and J 5 bases; bases outside gene matches: 11. The CDR3 sequence: CSAVRGLPPETQYF. In DNA, the CDR3 is TGCAGTGCCGTCAGGGGGCTACCCCCGGAGACCCAGTACTTC.

This clonotype has a single count. The chain couples TRBV12-3 or TRBV12-4 to TRBJ1-6, with 9 bases that match TRBD1. V gave up 6 bases and J gave up 9 bases; unmatched junction bases: 15. The CDR3 is 17 residues long. DNA of the CDR3: TGTGCCAGCAGCCGCCGGGCGGGACAGGGTGTGCGTTCACCCCTCCACTTT. It encodes CASSRRAGQGVRSPLHF.

This clonotype was observed at least ten times. The chain employs TRBV28 and TRBJ2-3, with D possibly being TRBD1 or TRBD2 (5 bases each). Germline CDR1 reads MDHEN; CDR2 reads SYDVKM. Trimming shortened V by 4 bases and J by 2 bases, and 22 bases separated the two germline ends. The CDR3 length is 18 residues. CDR3 region: CASSSRDPSLGNTDTQYF. The CDR3 bases are TGTGCCAGCAGTTCCCGGGACCCCTCACTGGGGAACACAGATACGCAGTATTTT. Full variable domain (remainder filled in from reference TRBV28 and TRBJ2-3): DVKVTQSSRYLVKRTGEKVFLECVQDMDHENMFWYRQDPGLGLRLIYFSYDVKMKEKGDIPEGYSVSREKKERFSLILESASTNQTSMYLCASSSRDPSLGNTDTQYFGPGTRLTVL.

The table lists this clonotype with a few counts. The rearrangement joins TRBV24-1 to TRBJ2-1, with D unclear. Germline CDR1 and CDR2: KGHDR and SFDVKD. The V gene lost 7 bases and the J gene lost 5 bases, with 8 bases spanning the gap. The CDR3 spans 12 residues. CDR3 in DNA: TGTGCCACCAGCCCCAGCCACAATGAGCAGTTCTTC. It specifies CATSPSHNEQFF.

This clonotype turned up a few times. This chain links TRBV4-3 with TRBJ2-5; D gene uncertain. The ends were cut back, 0 bases at V and 2 bases at J, with 4 bases in the middle. Germline V CDR1 and CDR2: LGHNA, YSLEER. The CDR3 contains 13 residues. The CDR3 region has the DNA TGCGCCAGCAGCCAAGAGATTCAAGAGACCCAGTACTTC. It translates to CASSQEIQETQYF.

This clonotype was picked up a small number of times. This rearrangement joins TRBV29-1 to TRBJ2-1, with 8 bases lining up with TRBD2. J lost 0 bases, V lost 4 bases, and 8 bases had no gene match. Germline CDR1 and CDR2: SQVTM and ANQGSEA. The CDR3 is 16 residues long. CDR3 nucleotide sequence: TGCAGCGTTGCCCTACGACTAGCGACCTCCTACAATGAGCAGTTCTTC. Protein: CSVALRLATSYNEQFF.

On this clonotype itself: The germline gene is not matched at one end of the junction; a read error may be the cause. The genes are TRBV20-1 and TRBJ2-7; D might be TRBD2 (5 bases). Germline lookup yields CDR1 DFQATT and CDR2 SNEGSKA (reference sequence). The CDR3 length is 13 residues. The CDR3 is CSTSGPTGPEQYF. DNA for the CDR3: TGCAGTACTAGTGGCCCGACCGGCCCCGAGCAGTACTTC.

This clonotype was counted only a few times. The V gene is TRBV9, the J gene TRBJ2-7; D may be TRBD2 (6 bases). In germline, CDR1 is SGDLS, CDR2 YYNGEE. The V and J ends lost 4 bases and 0 bases respectively, with 14 bases between them. The CDR3 is made up of 15 amino acids. The CDR3 region has the DNA TGTGCCAGCAGCCCCAAAGCGGGCGTCTCCTACGAGCAGTACTTC. Translation: CASSPKAGVSYEQYF.

This clonotype came up a few times. The V call is TRBV27, the J call TRBJ1-2; no clear D gene. The CDR3 contains 12 residues. V was cut by 7 bases and J by 10 bases, with 16 bases left in between. Germline V gene sequence: CDR1 MNHEY, CDR2 SMNVEV (reference sequence). CDR3 loop: CASMGKRTDYTF. For the CDR3, the DNA is TGTGCCAGCATGGGGAAGCGGACCGACTACACCTTC.

V gene TRBV5-1 combines with J gene TRBJ1-1, with 7 nucleotides matching TRBD1. The CDR3 contains 14 residues. The V gene's germline CDR1 is SGHRS and CDR2 YFSETQ. J lost 7 bases, V lost 8 bases, and 14 bases had no gene match. The DNA of the CDR3 is TGCGCCAGGAGCCCCACGCAGGGGGGGCGTGAAGCTTTCTTT. This gives the protein CARSPTQGGREAFF.

This clonotype was recorded a few times. The rearrangement links TRBV6-6 to TRBJ1-5; 10 bases are shared with TRBD1. Germline trimming cut 7 bases from V and 7 bases from J; bases unmatched to any gene: 10. Germline V CDR1 and CDR2: MNHNY, SVGAGI (reference sequence). The CDR3 loop spans 15 amino acids. The CDR3 sequence is CASIWGKDRGQPQHF. The CDR3 bases are TGTGCCAGCATTTGGGGAAAGGACAGGGGGCAGCCCCAGCATTTT.

In this sample, this clonotype turned up a few times. The chain uses TRBV5-5 and TRBJ2-1; TRBD2 matches 11 bases. CDR3 size: 15 residues. Trimming cost V 0 bases and J 8 bases; bases outside gene matches: 4. Germline CDR1 reads SGHKS; CDR2 reads YYEKEE (reference sequence). CDR3 sequence reads: CASSLGILAGDEQFF. The CDR3, as DNA: TGTGCCAGCAGCTTGGGTATACTAGCGGGGGATGAGCAGTTCTTC.

The count of this clonotype is one. The chain joins TRBV20-1 to TRBJ1-1; the D is unclear. The CDR3 covers 15 residues. V gave up 2 bases and J gave up 0 bases, with 13 bases separating them. CDR1 DFQATT and CDR2 SNEGSKA come from the germline V gene (reference sequence). This chain's CDR3 is CSARNSGLMNTEAFF. Written as DNA, the CDR3 is TGCAGTGCTAGAAATTCCGGGCTCATGAACACTGAAGCTTTCTTT.

V and J are TRBV27 and TRBJ1-1; 10 bases agree with TRBD1. The CDR3 runs 15 residues. From germline, CDR1 is MNHEY and CDR2 SMNVEV (reference sequence). Trimming removed 2 bases from V and 7 bases from J; junction bases left unmatched: 7. The CDR3 DNA is TGTGCCAGCAGTTTACATGGACAGGGGGGCGTTGAAGCTTTCTTT. This gives the protein CASSLHGQGGVEAFF.

At least ten counts were recorded for this clonotype. This chain joins TRBV6-6 and TRBJ1-2; D might be TRBD1 (6 bases). V was clipped by 2 bases and J by 4 bases, with 11 bases between them. Germline V gene data show CDR1 as MNHNY and CDR2 as SVGAGI (reference sequence). The CDR3 is made up of 14 amino acids. The CDR3 loop reads CASSYPTGIYGYTF. The CDR3 DNA reads TGTGCCAGCAGTTACCCAACAGGGATCTATGGCTACACCTTC.

The chain uses TRBV5-1 and TRBJ1-6, with TRBD1 identical over 7 bases. The CDR3 sequence is 16 residues long. Germline-derived CDR1 and CDR2 are SGHRS and YFSETQ. Trimming at V came to 4 bases and at J to 9 bases, leaving 13 bases not matched to a gene. CDR3 sequence (DNA): TGCGCCAGCAGCGTTTACAGGGGAGGTTTCGGTTCACCCCTCCACTTT. This sequence encodes CASSVYRGGFGSPLHF. The full variable domain, rest sourced from reference TRBV5-1 and TRBJ1-6, is KAGVTQTPRYLIKTRGQQVTLSCSPISGHRSVSWYQQTPGQGLQFLFEYFSETQRNKGNFPGRFSGRQFSNSRSEMNVSTLELGDSALYLCASSVYRGGFGSPLHFGNGTRLTVT.

This clonotype showed up just a few times. The V call is TRBV4-1, the J call TRBJ2-6, with D possibly matching TRBD1 (6 bases). The length of the CDR3 is 17 residues. The V end lost 1 base, the J end lost 4 bases, and 14 bases lay between the germline ends. CDR1 is MGHRA and CDR2 is YSYEKL in the germline V gene. CDR3: CASSQVPTGWGANVLTF. CDR3 DNA: TGCGCCAGCAGCCAAGTTCCGACAGGCTGGGGGGCCAACGTCCTGACTTTC.

The chain recombines TRBV9 with TRBJ2-1; 9 nucleotides align to TRBD1. The J segment lost 3 bases and the V segment lost 3 bases, leaving 7 bases of the junction unmatched. Looked up from germline, CDR1 is SGDLS and CDR2 is YYNGEE. The CDR3 contains 16 residues. For the CDR3, the DNA is TGTGCCAGCAGCGGGGCGGGGACAGGGAACTACAATGAGCAGTTCTTC. Translated, it gives CASSGAGTGNYNEQFF.

This clonotype was detected once. CDR3 sequence: CASSEYGLGNTGELFF. The DNA for the CDR3 is TGTGCCAGCAGTGAATACGGCCTGGGGAACACCGGGGAGCTGTTTTTT. This chain joins TRBV25-1 and TRBJ2-2; no firm D call. The CDR3 extends over 16 amino acids. Trimming took 0 bases from V and 1 from J, leaving 9 bases between them. The germline CDR1 and CDR2 sequences are MGHDK and SYGVNS.